This paragraph reports one T cell receptor beta chain. Individuals aged 18 to 89 years were recruited from 24 US areas. With 7 bases clipped from V and 1 base from J, the junction kept 7 bases outside the gene matches. The CDR3 loop spans 16 amino acids. Germline-derived CDR1 and CDR2 are SNHLY and FYNNEI. This specimen belongs to a study of blood T cell repertoires in COVID-19. Study background: The United States, Italy and Spain supplied acute and convalescent COVID-19 samples.

The table came from immunoSEQ multiplex PCR; TCRdb's copy has only in-frame clones and leaves some out. The sample shows 250,000 or so clones, roughly 84% of them seen only once. This clonotype was obtained from a man aged 50 or older who had recovered from COVID-19. The chain joins TRBV2 to TRBJ2-6; 7 bases map to TRBD1. Sequencing input: PBMCs or T cells enriched from blood (not recorded which). For the CDR3, the DNA is TGTGCCAGCACAACAGGGGTGCTATCTGGGGCCAACGTCCTGACTTTC. Its protein is CASTTGVLSGANVLTF.